This T cell receptor beta chain originates from a study of shared clonotypes between healthy human individuals. Study observations and caveats: Genetic and exposure-history diversity was limited by the few donors.

Generated by immunoSEQ multiplex PCR, the TCRdb table keeps only in-frame clones and is missing some. This sample carries 2 million to 2.5 million clones, over 85% of them seen once, and the ten largest clones take approximately 0.4%. The germline V gene has CDR1 KGHSH and CDR2 LQKENI. The CDR3 totals 19 residues. The junction had 20 bases not matched to a gene; V was cut back by 4 bases and J by 7 bases. As regards this clone: As yet, its antigen is unknown.

Material for sequencing was naive CD4+ T cells from PBMCs. Subset denoted: CD45RA+ positively selected. V and J are TRBV18 and TRBJ2-1; TRBD2 agrees at 9 bases. The source is a young man in good health. Some clones in this sample may be carry-over from other donors' samples. The CDR3 DNA follows: TGTGCCAGCTCACGAGGGACGGTCTTCGCGGGAGGGCTGGGAAATGAGCAGTTCTTC. It encodes CASSRGTVFAGGLGNEQFF.